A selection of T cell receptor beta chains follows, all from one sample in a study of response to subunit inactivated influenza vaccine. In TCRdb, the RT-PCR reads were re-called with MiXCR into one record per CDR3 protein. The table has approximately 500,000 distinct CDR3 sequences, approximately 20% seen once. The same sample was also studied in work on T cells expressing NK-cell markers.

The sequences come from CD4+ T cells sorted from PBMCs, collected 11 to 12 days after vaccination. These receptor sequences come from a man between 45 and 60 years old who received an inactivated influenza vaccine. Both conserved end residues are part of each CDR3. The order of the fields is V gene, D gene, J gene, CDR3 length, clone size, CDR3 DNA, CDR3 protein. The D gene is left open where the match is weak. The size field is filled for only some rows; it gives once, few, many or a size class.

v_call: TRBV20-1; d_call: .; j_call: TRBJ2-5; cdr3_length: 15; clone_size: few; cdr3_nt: TGCAGTGCTCGCCCGGGACTGATGATTCAAGAGACCCAGTACTTC; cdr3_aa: CSARPGLMIQETQYF
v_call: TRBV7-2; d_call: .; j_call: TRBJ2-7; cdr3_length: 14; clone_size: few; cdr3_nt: TGTGCCAGCAGCCAACCGTACATCCACGTCGGGCCGTACTTC; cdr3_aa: CASSQPYIHVGPYF
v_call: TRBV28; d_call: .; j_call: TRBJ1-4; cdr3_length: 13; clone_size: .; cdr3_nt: TGTGCCAGCAGTTTGGGGACCGAAGAAAAACTGTTTTTT; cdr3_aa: CASSLGTEEKLFF
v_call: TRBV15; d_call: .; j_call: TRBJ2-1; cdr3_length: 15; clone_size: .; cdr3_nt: TGTGCCACCAGCAGAGATAGACAGGCGAGCAATGAGCAGTTCTTC; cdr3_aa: CATSRDRQASNEQFF
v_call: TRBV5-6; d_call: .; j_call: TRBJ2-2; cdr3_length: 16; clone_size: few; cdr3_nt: TGTGCCAGCAGCTTGCGCTCCGGGAGAGTCACCGGGGAGCTGTTTTTT; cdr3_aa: CASSLRSGRVTGELFF
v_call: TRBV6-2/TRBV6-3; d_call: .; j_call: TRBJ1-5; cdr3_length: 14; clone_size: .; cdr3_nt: TGTGCCAGCAGCGGGGGGCAACGGCACACAGCCCAGCATTTT; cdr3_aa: CASSGGQRHTAQHF
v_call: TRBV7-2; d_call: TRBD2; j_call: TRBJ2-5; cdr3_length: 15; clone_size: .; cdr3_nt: TGTGCCAGCAGCTTAAATACGGGGGGGCAAGAGACCCAGTACTTC; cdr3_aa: CASSLNTGGQETQYF
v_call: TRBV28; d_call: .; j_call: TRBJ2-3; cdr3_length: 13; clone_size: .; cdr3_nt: TGTGCCAGCAGTTTATTACAGTCAGATACGCAGTATTTT; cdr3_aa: CASSLLQSDTQYF
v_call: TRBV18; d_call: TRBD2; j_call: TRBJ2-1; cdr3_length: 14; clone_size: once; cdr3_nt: TGTGCCAGCTCACCAGGACTAGCAGTGGGTGAGCAGTTCTTC; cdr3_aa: CASSPGLAVGEQFF
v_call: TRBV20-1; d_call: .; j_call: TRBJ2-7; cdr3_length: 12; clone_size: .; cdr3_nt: TGCAGCGTCGGTCGTCCACTGTACGAGCAGTACTTC; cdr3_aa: CSVGRPLYEQYF
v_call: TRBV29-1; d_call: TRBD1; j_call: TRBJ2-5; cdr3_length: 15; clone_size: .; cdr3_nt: TGCAGCGTTGAAAGGGGGGACAGGGGGCAAGAGACCCAGTACTTC; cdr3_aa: CSVERGDRGQETQYF
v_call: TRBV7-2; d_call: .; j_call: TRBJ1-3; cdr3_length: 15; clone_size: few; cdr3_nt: TGTGCCAGCAGCTTAGGGTTAGGGAAAGGAAACACCATATATTTT; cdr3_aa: CASSLGLGKGNTIYF
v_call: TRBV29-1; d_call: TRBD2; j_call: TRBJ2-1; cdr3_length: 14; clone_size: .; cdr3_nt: TGCAGCGCCGTGGGACTAGCGGCCGACAATGAGCAGTTCTTC; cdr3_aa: CSAVGLAADNEQFF
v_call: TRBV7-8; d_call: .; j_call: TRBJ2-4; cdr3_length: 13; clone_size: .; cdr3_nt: TGTGCCAGCAGCTTAGGGCCAGGGAACATTCAGTACTTC; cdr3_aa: CASSLGPGNIQYF
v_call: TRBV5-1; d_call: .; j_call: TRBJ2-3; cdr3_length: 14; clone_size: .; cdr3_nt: TGCGCCAGCAGCTCGCAGGGATTAGTCGATACGCAGTATTTT; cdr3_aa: CASSSQGLVDTQYF
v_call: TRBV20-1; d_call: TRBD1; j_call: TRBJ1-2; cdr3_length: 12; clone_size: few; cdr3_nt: TGCAGTGCAGAAACAGGGGGCTATGGCTACACCTTC; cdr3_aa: CSAETGGYGYTF
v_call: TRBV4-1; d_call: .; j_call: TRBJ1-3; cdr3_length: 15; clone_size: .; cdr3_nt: TGCGCCAGCAGCGCGGGGGAGTGGAACGGAAACACCATATATTTT; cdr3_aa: CASSAGEWNGNTIYF
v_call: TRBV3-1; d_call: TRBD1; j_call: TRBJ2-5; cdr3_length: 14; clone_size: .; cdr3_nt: TGTGCCAGCAGCCCTCAGGACAGGGCCCGGACCCAGTACTTC; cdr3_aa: CASSPQDRARTQYF
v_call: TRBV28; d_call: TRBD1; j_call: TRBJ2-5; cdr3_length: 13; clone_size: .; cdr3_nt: TGTGCCAGTACAGGGGTAGATGGAGAGACCCAGTACTTC; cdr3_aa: CASTGVDGETQYF
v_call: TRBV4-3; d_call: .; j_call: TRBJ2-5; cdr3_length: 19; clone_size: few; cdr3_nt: TGCGCCAGCAGCCAAATCTGGCAGGGTTTAATAATAGGCCAAGAGACCCAGTACTTC; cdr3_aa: CASSQIWQGLIIGQETQYF
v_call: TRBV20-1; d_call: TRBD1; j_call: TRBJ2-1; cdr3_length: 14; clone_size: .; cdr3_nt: TGCAGTGCTAGCGGCAGGGGGCTAAAAAATGAGCAGTTCTTC; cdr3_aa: CSASGRGLKNEQFF
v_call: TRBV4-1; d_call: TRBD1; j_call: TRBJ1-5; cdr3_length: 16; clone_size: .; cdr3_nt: TGCGCCAGCAGCCAAGACGACAGGGGGGGACCTCAGCCCCAGCATTTT; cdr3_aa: CASSQDDRGGPQPQHF
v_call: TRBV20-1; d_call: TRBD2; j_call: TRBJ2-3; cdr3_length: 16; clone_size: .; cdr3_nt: TGCAGTGCTAGAGGACTAGCGGGAGCTGTTGCAGATACGCAGTATTTT; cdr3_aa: CSARGLAGAVADTQYF
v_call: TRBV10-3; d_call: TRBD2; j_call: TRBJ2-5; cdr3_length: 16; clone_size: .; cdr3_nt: TGTGCCATCGGATCGGGACTAGCGGGAGGGGAGGAGACCCAGTACTTC; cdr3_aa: CAIGSGLAGGEETQYF
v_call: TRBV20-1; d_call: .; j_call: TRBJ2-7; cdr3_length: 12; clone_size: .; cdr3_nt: TGCAGTGCCGCCCTCCCGGGGGTCGAGCAGTACTTC; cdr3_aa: CSAALPGVEQYF
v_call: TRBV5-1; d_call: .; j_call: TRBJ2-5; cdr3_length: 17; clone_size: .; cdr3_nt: TGCGCCAGCAGCTTGGCCAACTGGCAAAAACGCCAAGAGACCCAGTACTTC; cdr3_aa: CASSLANWQKRQETQYF
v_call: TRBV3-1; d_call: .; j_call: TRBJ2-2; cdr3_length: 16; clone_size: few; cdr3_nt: TGTGCCAGCAGCTCGGGTGGTCTCATGCTGAGCGGGGAGCTGTTTTTT; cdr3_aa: CASSSGGLMLSGELFF
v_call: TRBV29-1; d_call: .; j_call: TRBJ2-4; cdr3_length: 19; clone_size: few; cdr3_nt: TGCAGCGTTGAAGATCGGGCAGATAAACTGCCCCCGGCCAAAAACATTCAGTACTTC; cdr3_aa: CSVEDRADKLPPAKNIQYF
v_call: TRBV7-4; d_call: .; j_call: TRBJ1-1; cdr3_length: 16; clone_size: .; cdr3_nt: TGTGCCAGCAGGCCGAGGTCCAGGGAGGCCAACACTGAAGCTTTCTTT; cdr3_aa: CASRPRSREANTEAFF
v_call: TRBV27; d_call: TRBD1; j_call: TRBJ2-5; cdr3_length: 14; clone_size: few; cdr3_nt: TGTGCCAGCAGTCTTGGGACAGGGGGGAAGACCCAGTACTTC; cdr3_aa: CASSLGTGGKTQYF
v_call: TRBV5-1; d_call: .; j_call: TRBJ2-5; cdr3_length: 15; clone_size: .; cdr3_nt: TGCGCCAGCAGCCCCGGATCCGGCGCCCAAGAGACCCAGTACTTC; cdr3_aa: CASSPGSGAQETQYF
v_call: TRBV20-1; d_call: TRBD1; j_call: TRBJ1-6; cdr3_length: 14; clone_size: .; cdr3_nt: TGCAGTGCTGGTCAGGGGGCCGATAATTCACCCCTCCACTTT; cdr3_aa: CSAGQGADNSPLHF
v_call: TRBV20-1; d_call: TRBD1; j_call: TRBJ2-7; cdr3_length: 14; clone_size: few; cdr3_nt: TGCAGTGCTAGGACAGGGGCGCTTCCCTACGAGCAGTACTTC; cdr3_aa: CSARTGALPYEQYF